These 24 T cell receptor beta chains were sequenced from one sample in a study of CD8 T cells in ankylosing spondylitis. TCRdb recomputed calls from the 5' RACE reads with MiXCR, one row per CDR3 protein. The sample records over 700,000 distinct CDR3 sequences, around 19% being singletons. Notes on the study in general: Blood from ankylosing spondylitis patients appeared to carry a characteristic roughly eight-variant TCR beta motif.

These receptors lack a known antigen. The sequenced sample consisted of blood, either unsorted or a sorted T cell fraction (not recorded which). Receptor source: a male donor with ankylosing spondylitis.

There are a few counts of this clonotype. This chain joins TRBV6-1 and TRBJ1-1, with TRBD1 identical over 10 bases. The germline V gene encodes CDR1 MNHNS and CDR2 SASEGT. The CDR3 spans 16 residues. V shed 8 bases and J 6 bases; nucleotides not matched to a gene: 15. CDR3 bases: TGTGCCAGCTCTTCACCGAGGGGGGACAGGGGACCTGAAGCTTTCTTT. Translating it yields CASSSPRGDRGPEAFF.

This chain joins TRBV30 and TRBJ2-2, with D unclear. V dropped 8 bases and J dropped 2 bases, with 6 bases sitting between them. The CDR3 has 11 residues. Germline V CDR1 and CDR2: GTSNPN, SVGIG (reference sequence). Here the CDR3 DNA reads TGTGCCCAAGGAAACACCGGGGAGCTGTTTTTT. It is translated as CAQGNTGELFF.

The genes are TRBV24-1 and TRBJ1-2; D may be TRBD1 (5 bases). The germline gives CDR1 KGHDR, CDR2 SFDVKD. V dropped 9 bases and J dropped 3 bases, with 13 bases sitting between them. The CDR3 covers 13 residues. CDR3 loop: CATQPQGDYGYTF. CDR3 sequence (DNA): TGTGCCACCCAGCCCCAGGGAGACTATGGCTACACCTTC.

The rearrangement uses TRBV6-5 and TRBJ1-4; D is ambiguous. The V gene's germline CDR1 is MNHEY and CDR2 SVGAGI. V lost 2 bases and J 0 bases, leaving 4 bases between the germline ends. The CDR3 loop spans 14 amino acids. The CDR3 loop reads CASSYLATNEKLFF. In DNA form, the CDR3 reads TGTGCCAGCAGTTACCTTGCAACTAATGAAAAACTGTTTTTT.

This clonotype came up many times. The V call is TRBV12-3 or TRBV12-4, the J call TRBJ2-2; D remains unclear. V was cut by 1 base and J by 8 bases, with 11 bases left in between. The CDR3 is made up of 14 amino acids. The CDR3 protein is CASSLVLPSGELFF. The CDR3 nucleotides read TGTGCCAGCAGTTTAGTACTTCCCTCAGGGGAGCTGTTTTTT.

A few counts support this clonotype. CDR3 coding DNA: TGTGCCAGCTCACCGGCGGGTGAACCCCAGCATTTT. It yields the protein CASSPAGEPQHF. The gene calls are TRBV18 and TRBJ1-5, with D hard to call. Between the trimmed V and J ends, which lost 3 bases and 10 bases, there was a span of 10 bases. Germline CDR1 is KGHSH and CDR2 is LQKENI. The CDR3 covers 12 residues.

This clonotype was detected only a few times. V is TRBV29-1 and J is TRBJ1-2; D is unclear. Deletions cut 7 bases from V and 4 bases from J, with 13 bases between. Germline assignment: CDR1 SQVTM and CDR2 ANQGSEA. CDR3 length: 12 residues. The CDR3 sequence: CSAEKQFYGYTF. The CDR3 coding sequence is TGCAGCGCCGAGAAGCAGTTCTATGGCTACACCTTC.

This clonotype appeared a few times. The chain has TRBV20-1 and TRBJ2-1; TRBD1 might be the D (5 bases). Looked up from germline, CDR1 is DFQATT and CDR2 is SNEGSKA (reference sequence). V was trimmed by 3 bases and J by 8 bases, leaving 20 bases between them. The CDR3 spans 15 residues. The CDR3 spells CSARGLSGVRYEQFF. Written as DNA, the CDR3 is TGCAGTGCTAGGGGGCTAAGTGGGGTCAGGTATGAGCAGTTCTTC.

This clonotype was counted only a few times. The chain recombines TRBV20-1 with TRBJ2-3; 9 positions match TRBD2. Germline V gene data show CDR1 as DFQATT and CDR2 as SNEGSKA (reference sequence). V trimming: 1 base; J trimming: 2 bases; junction bases outside the gene matches: 4. The CDR3 is 15 residues long. CDR3 loop: CSARGAGGATDTQYF. The DNA for the CDR3 is TGCAGTGCTAGAGGAGCGGGAGGAGCCACAGATACGCAGTATTTT.

The J gene is TRBJ2-7, the V gene TRBV29-1; 9 bases map to TRBD1. The CDR3 loop spans 12 amino acids. The V gene's germline CDR1 is SQVTM and CDR2 ANQGSEA. V was pared by 7 bases and J by 4 bases, with 5 bases of the junction left unmatched. This CDR3 reads CSGMTGGYEQYF. The CDR3 coding sequence is TGCAGCGGGATGACAGGGGGGTACGAGCAGTACTTC.

This clonotype was detected a few times. This chain uses TRBV28 with TRBJ1-4; tentatively, D is TRBD1 (5 bases). The germline V gene has CDR1 MDHEN and CDR2 SYDVKM. This CDR3 is built from 13 residues. With 2 bases removed from V and 5 bases from J, the gap between germline ends came to 6 bases. The CDR3 coding sequence is TGTGCCAGCAGTTTAAGGGGAAATGAAAAACTGTTTTTT. Protein: CASSLRGNEKLFF.

This clonotype was observed a handful of times. The chain uses TRBV10-3 and TRBJ2-1; D possibly matches TRBD1 or TRBD2 (6 bases each). Germline assignment: CDR1 ENHRY and CDR2 SYGVKD. This CDR3 region has 16 residues. V was shortened by 0 bases and J by 8 bases, with 17 bases between the two germline ends. The CDR3 is CAISESLSGGKDEQFF. DNA of the CDR3: TGTGCCATCAGTGAGTCCCTCTCCGGGGGCAAGGATGAGCAGTTCTTC.

In its sample, this clonotype was seen once. The chain has TRBV6-6 and TRBJ2-1; weak D call: TRBD1 (5 bases). V was pared by 5 bases and J by 4 bases, with 9 bases between. Germline V gene sequence: CDR1 MNHNY, CDR2 SVGAGI (reference sequence). The CDR3 contains 13 residues. The CDR3 DNA is TGTGCCAGCAGTGACCAGGGATACAATGAGCAGTTCTTC. Protein product: CASSDQGYNEQFF.

This clonotype was seen only a few times. The V and J genes are TRBV12-3 or TRBV12-4 and TRBJ2-5, with D uncertain. V lost 5 bases and J 4 bases, leaving 17 bases between the germline ends. This CDR3 region has 15 residues. CDR3 nucleotides: TGTGCCAGCAGTCCCCCCGCCGGGCAGAGAGAGACCCAGTACTTC. This encodes CASSPPAGQRETQYF.

For the CDR3, the DNA is TGTGCCAGCAGCTTGGTTTTCAGGACTCAGGGGAGCGGTGAAAAACTGTTTTTT. Amino acid sequence: CASSLVFRTQGSGEKLFF. This rearrangement joins TRBV5-5 to TRBJ1-4; D is perhaps TRBD1 (6 bases). Germline CDR1 reads SGHKS; CDR2 reads YYEKEE (reference sequence). The germline V and J ends were trimmed by 0 bases and 7 bases, with 22 bases remaining between them. CDR3 size: 18 residues.

The chain employs TRBV25-1 and TRBJ1-2, with D perhaps TRBD1 (6 bases). Germline V lookup: CDR1 MGHDK, CDR2 SYGVNS. The CDR3 loop spans 16 amino acids. With 4 bases removed from V and 3 bases from J, the gap between germline ends came to 18 bases. CDR3 nucleotide sequence: TGTGCCAGCAGTGGACCAAGGGAGGAGGGGGACTATGGCTACACCTTC. Protein: CASSGPREEGDYGYTF.

The genes are TRBV5-1 and TRBJ1-1; D is unclear. The V gene's germline CDR1 is SGHRS and CDR2 YFSETQ. CDR3 size: 13 residues. Trimming pared 6 bases from V and 4 bases from J, leaving 13 bases between. CDR3 DNA sequence: TGCGCCAGCACCTTTGATATGGGCACTGAAGCTTTCTTT. Protein: CASTFDMGTEAFF.

The chain has TRBV6-5 and TRBJ2-7, with D possibly being TRBD2 (7 bases). The CDR3 runs 16 residues. The germline CDR1 and CDR2 sequences are MNHEY and SVGAGI. Trimming left V 2 bases short and J 5 bases short, with 19 bases between. The CDR3, as DNA: TGTGCCAGCAGTTACCTCTTCGCGGGGGCTCCGGACGAGCAGTACTTC. It translates to CASSYLFAGAPDEQYF.

This clonotype was seen only a few times. The V call is TRBV28, the J call TRBJ2-1; tentatively, D is TRBD2 (5 bases). Germline-derived CDR1 and CDR2 are MDHEN and SYDVKM. There are 12 residues in the CDR3. Trimming took 2 bases from V and 8 from J, leaving 7 bases between them. DNA of the CDR3: TGTGCCAGCAGTTTACTAGCCGATGAGCAGTTCTTC. This gives the protein CASSLLADEQFF.

This clonotype occurred a few times. The chain carries TRBV7-8 and TRBJ2-1, with 8 bases identical to TRBD2. The J segment lost 9 bases and the V segment lost 1 base, leaving 5 bases of the junction unmatched. CDR3 size: 14 residues. Germline V lookup: CDR1 SGHVS, CDR2 FQNEAQ. DNA of the CDR3: TGTGCCAGCAGCTTAGAAGCGGGAGAGGGTGAGCAGTTCTTC. It codes for CASSLEAGEGEQFF.

This clonotype was observed a few times. The genes are TRBV2 and TRBJ1-4, with D unclear. CDR1 and CDR2 from the germline V gene are SNHLY and FYNNEI. The germline V and J ends were trimmed by 6 bases and 7 bases, with 15 bases remaining between them. The CDR3 is 14 amino acids. The CDR3 bases are TGTGCCAGCAGCTTACCGTGGGAAGGTGAAAAACTGTTTTTT. Encoded protein: CASSLPWEGEKLFF.

This clonotype was detected only a few times. The chain is built from TRBV7-2 and TRBJ1-2; 9 positions agree with TRBD1. Losses at the gene ends were 5 bases for V and 2 bases for J; bases not matched to a gene: 6. Germline V gene sequence: CDR1 SGHTA, CDR2 FQGNSA. The CDR3 totals 15 residues. The DNA of the CDR3 is TGTGCCAGCAGCCCCCGGACAGGGGCGAACTATGGCTACACCTTC. Translated, it gives CASSPRTGANYGYTF.

This clonotype has just a few counts. The V call is TRBV4-2, the J call TRBJ1-5; tentatively, D is TRBD1 (5 bases). Germline V gene sequence: CDR1 LGHNA, CDR2 YNFKEQ. Trimming took 4 bases from V and 2 from J, leaving 15 bases between them. This CDR3 has 16 residues. The CDR3 loop reads CASSPQGYGGNQPQHF. As DNA, the CDR3 is TGTGCCAGCAGCCCCCAGGGTTATGGGGGCAATCAGCCCCAGCATTTT.

The V call is TRBV4-1, the J call TRBJ1-5; D call uncertain. CDR3 size: 15 residues. Germline V lookup: CDR1 MGHRA, CDR2 YSYEKL. With 3 bases removed from V and 4 bases from J, the gap between germline ends came to 13 bases. CDR3 region: CASSQAGGMNQPQHF. In DNA form, the CDR3 reads TGCGCCAGCAGCCAGGCGGGAGGGATGAATCAGCCCCAGCATTTT.